This entry describes one TCR beta chain. The antigen is unknown. The data derive from a study of T cells in tuberculosis. Time point in this sample: new active TB diagnosis, blood taken before or within 7 days of starting treatment. Each patient had positive sputum smear microscopy and/or positive culture. General study points: Using the GMM-specific repertoire gave over 80% accuracy versus approximately 70% with motifs. Active tuberculosis alpha repertoires lay closer to GMM-specific TCRs than controls'. Cases with active tuberculosis were adults, while controls were adolescents.

The CDR3 is made up of 16 amino acids. V lost 6 bases to trimming and J lost 8 bases, with 25 bases between them. The germline CDR1 and CDR2 sequences are SNHLY and FYNNEI. Only in-frame clones appear in the TCRdb table, and some are missing; sequencing was by immunoSEQ multiplex PCR. The sample has more than 20,000 clones; around 85% are singletons. The J gene is TRBJ1-2, the V gene TRBV2, with D unresolved. The sequence was collected from an adult with tuberculosis. Sequencing was performed on PBMCs, taken at tuberculosis diagnosis. CDR3 residues: CASRPGTDLGARGYTF. The CDR3 DNA reads as TGTGCCAGCAGACCGGGAACTGACCTCGGAGCGCGGGGCTACACCTTC.